What follows are 6 T cell receptor beta chains derived from one specimen sequenced in a study of long-term antiretroviral therapy in people with HIV. The run of the v3.0 immunoSEQ assay was at survey level. Profiling relied on immunoSEQ multiplex PCR, and the TCRdb table lists in-frame clones only, not all of them. Altogether around 30,000 clones are present, about 96% being singletons, with the ten largest covering 2.4%. Here the sequenced sample was unsorted PBMCs, taken around 6.6 years after starting antiretroviral therapy. The source of these receptors is a man aged 30 to 39 with HIV.

The rearrangement uses TRBV7-6 and TRBJ2-5, with D tentatively TRBD1 or TRBD2 (6 bases each). The CDR3 covers 14 residues. V shed 5 bases and J shed 7 bases, with 17 bases lying between them. The V gene's germline CDR1 is SGHVS and CDR2 FNYEAQ. CDR3 nucleotide sequence: TGTGCCAGCAGCCCACAGCAAAAGGGGGGGACCCAGTACTTC. Translated: CASSPQQKGGTQYF.

The V and J genes are TRBV9 and TRBJ2-5, with 11 bases that match TRBD2. CDR1 and CDR2 (germline): SGDLS, YYNGEE. Trimming took 3 bases from V and 4 from J; bases not matched to a gene: 5. The CDR3 covers 15 residues. CDR3 residues: CASSGSGGAGETQYF. In nucleotides, the CDR3 is TGTGCCAGCAGCGGTAGCGGGGGGGCTGGAGAGACCCAGTACTTC.

The V and J genes are TRBV7-6 and TRBJ2-7, with 9 bases fitting TRBD2. In germline, CDR1 is SGHVS, CDR2 FNYEAQ. The CDR3 runs to 16 residues. V was clipped by 5 bases and J by 5 bases; unmatched bases: 13. The CDR3 DNA sequence: TGTGCCAGCAGCACCCGCGTCGGATTAGCGGGAGACGAGCAGTACTTC. Protein: CASSTRVGLAGDEQYF.

The chain carries TRBV6-5 and TRBJ2-3; 9 bases are shared with TRBD1. V lost 7 bases, J lost 1 base, and 6 bases stayed unmatched. The CDR3 length is 15 residues. The germline CDR1 and CDR2 sequences are MNHEY and SVGAGI. The CDR3 DNA is TGTGCCAGCACCAGGACAGGGGAGGGCACAGATACGCAGTATTTT. This sequence encodes CASTRTGEGTDTQYF.

This rearrangement joins TRBV2 to TRBJ2-5; perhaps D is TRBD1 or TRBD2 (6 bases each). Per the germline V gene, CDR1 is SNHLY and CDR2 is FYNNEI. The CDR3 runs to 15 residues. Trimming removed 0 bases at V and 5 bases at J, with 13 bases between. CDR3 nucleotides: TGTGCCAGCAGTGAAGCTAAAGGGGGGCTGGAGACCCAGTACTTC. This encodes CASSEAKGGLETQYF.

The table lists this clone with a count of one. J is TRBJ2-6 and V is TRBV6-1; 7 bases fit TRBD1. This CDR3 spans 15 amino acids. The germline V gene has CDR1 MNHNS and CDR2 SASEGT. Germline trimming cut 4 bases from V and 2 bases from J; bases unmatched to any gene: 2. The CDR3 protein is CASSGGGTGANVLTF. CDR3 DNA: TGTGCCAGCAGTGGAGGGGGCACTGGGGCCAACGTCCTGACTTTC.